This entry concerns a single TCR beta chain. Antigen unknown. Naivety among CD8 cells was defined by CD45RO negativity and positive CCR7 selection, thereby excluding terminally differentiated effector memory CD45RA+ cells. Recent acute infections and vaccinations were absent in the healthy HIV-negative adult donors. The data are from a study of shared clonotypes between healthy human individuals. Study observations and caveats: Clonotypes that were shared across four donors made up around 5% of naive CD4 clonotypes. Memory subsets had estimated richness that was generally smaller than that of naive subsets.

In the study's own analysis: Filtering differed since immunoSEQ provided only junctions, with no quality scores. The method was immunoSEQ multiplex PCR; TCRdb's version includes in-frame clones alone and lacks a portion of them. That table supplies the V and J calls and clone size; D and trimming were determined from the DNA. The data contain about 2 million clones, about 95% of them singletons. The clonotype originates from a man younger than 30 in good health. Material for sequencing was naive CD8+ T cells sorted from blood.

The CDR3, as DNA: TGCAGCGTTGTACCCACGGGACGTAGCTCCTACGAGCAGTACTTC. This translates into CSVVPTGRSSYEQYF. This chain connects TRBV29-1 to TRBJ2-7, with D perhaps given as TRBD1 or TRBD2 (5 bases each). The CDR3 consists of 15 residues. V shed 4 bases and J shed 0 bases, with 16 bases lying between them. The germline gives CDR1 SQVTM, CDR2 ANQGSEA.